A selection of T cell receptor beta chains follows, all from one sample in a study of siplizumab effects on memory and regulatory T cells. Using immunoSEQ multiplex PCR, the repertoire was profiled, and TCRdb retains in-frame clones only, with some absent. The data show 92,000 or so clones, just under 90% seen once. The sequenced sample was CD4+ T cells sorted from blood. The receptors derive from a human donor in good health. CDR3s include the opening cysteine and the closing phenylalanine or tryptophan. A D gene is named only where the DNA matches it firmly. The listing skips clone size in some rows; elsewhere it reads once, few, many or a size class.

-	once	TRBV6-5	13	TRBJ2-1	TGTGCCAGCACCAGGACAAGCAACAATGAGCAGTTCTTC	CASTRTSNNEQFF
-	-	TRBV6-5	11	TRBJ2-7	TGTGCCAGCAGCCAGAGCGTCGAGCAGTACTTC	CASSQSVEQYF
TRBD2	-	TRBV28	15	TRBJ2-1	TGTGCCAGCAGTTTCCTCTCTAGCGGGGTCAATGAGCAGTTCTTC	CASSFLSSGVNEQFF
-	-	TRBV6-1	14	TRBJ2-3	TGTGCCAGCAGGAAGGGGCAGGGAACAGATACGCAGTATTTT	CASRKGQGTDTQYF
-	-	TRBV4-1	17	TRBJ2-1	TGCGCCAGCAGCCACGGACAGCTAGCGGAGAACTACAATGAGCAGTTCTTC	CASSHGQLAENYNEQFF
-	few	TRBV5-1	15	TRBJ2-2	TGCGCCAGCACCACGATGGCAGGGATTGGCGGGGAGCTGTTTTTT	CASTTMAGIGGELFF
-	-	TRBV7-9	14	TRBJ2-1	TGTGCCAGCAGCGAGCGGGCGGACTACAATGAGCAGTTCTTC	CASSERADYNEQFF
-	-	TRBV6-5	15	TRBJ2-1	TGTGCCAGCAGTTACTCGAGGCAGGGGAGGAATGAGCAGTTCTTC	CASSYSRQGRNEQFF
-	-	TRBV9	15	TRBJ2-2	TGTGCCAGCAGCGTAGGCACTCCTGGGACCGGGGAGCTGTTTTTT	CASSVGTPGTGELFF
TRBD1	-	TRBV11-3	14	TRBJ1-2	TGTGCCAGCAGCCCCGGGACAGGTCTGCATGGCTACACCTTC	CASSPGTGLHGYTF
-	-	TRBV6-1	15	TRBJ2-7	TGTGCCAGCAGCGGAAAACTCTCGGCGCGGTACGAGCAGTACTTC	CASSGKLSARYEQYF
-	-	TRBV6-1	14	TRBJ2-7	TGTGCCAGCAGTGAAAAAAGGGCCTCTGTCGAGCAGTACTTC	CASSEKRASVEQYF
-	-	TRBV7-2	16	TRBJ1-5	TGTGCCAGCAGCTTAGGGTCAGTTGCCTTCAATCAGCCCCAGCATTTT	CASSLGSVAFNQPQHF
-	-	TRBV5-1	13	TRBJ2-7	TGCGCCAGCAGCAGCCCCGGGGAGGATAGTCAGTACTTC	CASSSPGEDSQYF
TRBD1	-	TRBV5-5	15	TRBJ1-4	TGTGCCAGCAGCTTCCAAGGGACAGGGAATGAAAAACTGTTTTTT	CASSFQGTGNEKLFF
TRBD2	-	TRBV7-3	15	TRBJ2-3	TGTGCCAGCTCCATATACGGGAGGACAACAGATACGCAGTATTTT	CASSIYGRTTDTQYF
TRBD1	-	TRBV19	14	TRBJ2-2	TGTGCCAGTACCATCGGACAGGCAACCGGGGAGCTGTTTTTT	CASTIGQATGELFF
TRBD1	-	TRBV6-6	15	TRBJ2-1	TGTGCCAGCAGAAAGGGACAGGGATCCGGGAATGAGCAGTTCTTC	CASRKGQGSGNEQFF
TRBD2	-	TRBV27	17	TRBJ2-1	TGTGCCAGCAGTCCCCCCAGCGGGAGGCCCTCCTACAATGAGCAGTTCTTC	CASSPPSGRPSYNEQFF
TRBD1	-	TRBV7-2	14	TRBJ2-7	TGTGCCAGCAGCTTAATAGACAGGGGCTACGAGCAGTACTTC	CASSLIDRGYEQYF
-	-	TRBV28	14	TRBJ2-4	TGTGCCAGCAGTGGTATTAATCGGCGGGGCATTCAGTACTTC	CASSGINRRGIQYF
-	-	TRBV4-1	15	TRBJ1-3	TGCGCCAGCAGCCAAGATACCCAAAGGGGAAACACCATATATTTT	CASSQDTQRGNTIYF
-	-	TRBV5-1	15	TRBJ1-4	TGCGCCAGCAGCTTGGCCGGGATCACTAATGAAAAACTGTTTTTT	CASSLAGITNEKLFF
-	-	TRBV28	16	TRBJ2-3	TGTGCCAGCACACTGGGAAATAGCGGCTACACAGATACGCAGTATTTT	CASTLGNSGYTDTQYF
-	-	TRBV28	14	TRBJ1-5	TGTGCCAGCAGACGCCAATTTAGCAATCAGCCCCAGCATTTT	CASRRQFSNQPQHF
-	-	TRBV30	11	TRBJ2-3	TGTGCCTGGAGTGCAACCAGGGGGCAGTATTTT	CAWSATRGQYF
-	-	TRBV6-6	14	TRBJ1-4	TGTGCCAGCAGTTACTCCGGGTTTCGAGAAAAACTGTTTTTT	CASSYSGFREKLFF